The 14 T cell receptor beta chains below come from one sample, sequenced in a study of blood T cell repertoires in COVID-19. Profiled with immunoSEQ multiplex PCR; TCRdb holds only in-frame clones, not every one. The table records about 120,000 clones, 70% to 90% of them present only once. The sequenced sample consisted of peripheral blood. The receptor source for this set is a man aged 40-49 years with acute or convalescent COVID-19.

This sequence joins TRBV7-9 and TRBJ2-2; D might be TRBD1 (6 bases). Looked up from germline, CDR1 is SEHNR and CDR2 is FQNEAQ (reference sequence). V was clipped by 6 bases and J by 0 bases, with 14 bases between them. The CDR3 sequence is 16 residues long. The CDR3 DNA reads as TGTGCCAGCAGTCCTCAGGGGCTCGCGAACACCGGGGAGCTGTTTTTT. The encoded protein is CASSPQGLANTGELFF. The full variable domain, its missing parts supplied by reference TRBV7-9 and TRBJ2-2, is DTGVSQNPRHKITKRGQNVTFRCDPISEHNRLYWYRQTLGQGPEFLTYFQNEAQLEKSRLLSDRFSAERPKGSFSTLEIQRTEQGDSAMYLCASSPQGLANTGELFFGEGSRLTVL.

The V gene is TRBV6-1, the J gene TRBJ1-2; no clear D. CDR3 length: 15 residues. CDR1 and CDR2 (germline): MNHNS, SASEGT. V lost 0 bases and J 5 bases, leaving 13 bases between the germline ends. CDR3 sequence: CASSEALDVRYGYTF. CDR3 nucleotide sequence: TGTGCCAGCAGTGAAGCGCTAGACGTTCGATATGGCTACACCTTC.

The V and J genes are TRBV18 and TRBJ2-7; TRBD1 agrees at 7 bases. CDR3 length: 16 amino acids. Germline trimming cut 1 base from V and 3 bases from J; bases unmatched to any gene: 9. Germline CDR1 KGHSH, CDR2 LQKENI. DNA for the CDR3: TGTGCCAGCTCACCACGGTTGACAGGGACCTACTACGAGCAGTACTTC. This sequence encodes CASSPRLTGTYYEQYF.

The chain's CDR3 is CASSPQGGITGELFF. The CDR3 region has the DNA TGTGCCAGCAGCCCCCAGGGGGGTATCACCGGGGAGCTGTTTTTT. V and J are TRBV7-9 and TRBJ2-2; tentative D call: TRBD1 (7 bases). This CDR3 is built from 15 residues. V lost 5 bases and J 4 bases, leaving 14 bases between the germline ends. The germline CDR1 and CDR2 sequences are SEHNR and FQNEAQ (reference sequence).

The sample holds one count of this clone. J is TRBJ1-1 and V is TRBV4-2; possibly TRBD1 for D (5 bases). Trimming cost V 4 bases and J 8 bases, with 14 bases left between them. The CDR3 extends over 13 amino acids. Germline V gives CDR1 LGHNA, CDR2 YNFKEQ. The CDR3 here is CASSPTDKAEAFF. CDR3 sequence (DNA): TGTGCCAGCAGCCCTACGGACAAGGCGGAAGCTTTCTTT.

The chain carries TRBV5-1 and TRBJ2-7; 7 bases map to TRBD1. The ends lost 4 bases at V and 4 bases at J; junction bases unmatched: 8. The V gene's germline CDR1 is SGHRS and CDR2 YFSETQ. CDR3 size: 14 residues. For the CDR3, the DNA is TGCGCCAGCAGCGATCCGGGACAGACATACGAGCAGTACTTC. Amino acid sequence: CASSDPGQTYEQYF.

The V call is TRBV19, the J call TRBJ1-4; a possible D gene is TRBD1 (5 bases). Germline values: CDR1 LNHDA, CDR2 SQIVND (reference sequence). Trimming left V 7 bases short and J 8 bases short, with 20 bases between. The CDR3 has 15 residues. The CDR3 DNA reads TGTGCCAGTAAGGGACTTCCTGGAAGAGGGGAAAAACTGTTTTTT. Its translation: CASKGLPGRGEKLFF.

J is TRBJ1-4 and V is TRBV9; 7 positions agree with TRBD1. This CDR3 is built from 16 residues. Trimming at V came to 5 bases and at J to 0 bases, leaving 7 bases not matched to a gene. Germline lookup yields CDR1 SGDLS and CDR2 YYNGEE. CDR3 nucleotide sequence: TGTGCCAGCAGTGAGGGGACAGCTCCAACTAATGAAAAACTGTTTTTT. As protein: CASSEGTAPTNEKLFF.

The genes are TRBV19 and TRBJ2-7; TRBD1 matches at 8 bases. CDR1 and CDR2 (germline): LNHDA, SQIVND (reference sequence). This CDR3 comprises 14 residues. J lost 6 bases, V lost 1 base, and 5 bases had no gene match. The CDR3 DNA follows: TGTGCCAGTAGTATAGGGGCAGGGGGCGGCGAGCAGTACTTC. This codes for CASSIGAGGGEQYF.

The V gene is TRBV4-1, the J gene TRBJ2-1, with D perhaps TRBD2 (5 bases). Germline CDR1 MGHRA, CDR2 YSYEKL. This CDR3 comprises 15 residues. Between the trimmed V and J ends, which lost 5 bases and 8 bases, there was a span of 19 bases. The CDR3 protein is CASSYSLREPDEQFF. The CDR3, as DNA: TGCGCCAGCAGCTACTCCTTAAGGGAGCCGGATGAGCAGTTCTTC.

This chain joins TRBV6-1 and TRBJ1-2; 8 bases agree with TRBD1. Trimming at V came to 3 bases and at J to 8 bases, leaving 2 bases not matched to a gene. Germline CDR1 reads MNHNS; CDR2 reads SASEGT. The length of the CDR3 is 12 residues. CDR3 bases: TGTGCCAGCAGTGAGGCAGGGGGCGGCTACACCTTC. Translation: CASSEAGGGYTF.

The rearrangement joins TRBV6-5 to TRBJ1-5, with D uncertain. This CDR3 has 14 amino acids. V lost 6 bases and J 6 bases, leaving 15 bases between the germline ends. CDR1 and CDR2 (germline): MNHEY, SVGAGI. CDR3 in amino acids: CASRAWGEGQPQHF. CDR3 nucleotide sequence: TGTGCCAGCAGGGCCTGGGGAGAGGGTCAGCCCCAGCATTTT.

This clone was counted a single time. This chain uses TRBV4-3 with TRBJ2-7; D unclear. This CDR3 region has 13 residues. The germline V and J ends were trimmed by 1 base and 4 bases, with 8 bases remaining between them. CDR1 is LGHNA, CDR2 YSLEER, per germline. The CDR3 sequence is CASSQGSGYEQYF. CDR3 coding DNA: TGCGCCAGCAGCCAAGGTTCCGGGTACGAGCAGTACTTC.

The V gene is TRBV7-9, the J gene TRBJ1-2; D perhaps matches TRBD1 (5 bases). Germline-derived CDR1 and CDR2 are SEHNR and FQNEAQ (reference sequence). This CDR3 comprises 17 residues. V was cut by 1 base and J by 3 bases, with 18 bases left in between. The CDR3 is CASSLVPDIFGYYGYTF. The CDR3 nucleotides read TGTGCCAGCAGCTTAGTCCCGGACATTTTTGGGTACTATGGCTACACCTTC.